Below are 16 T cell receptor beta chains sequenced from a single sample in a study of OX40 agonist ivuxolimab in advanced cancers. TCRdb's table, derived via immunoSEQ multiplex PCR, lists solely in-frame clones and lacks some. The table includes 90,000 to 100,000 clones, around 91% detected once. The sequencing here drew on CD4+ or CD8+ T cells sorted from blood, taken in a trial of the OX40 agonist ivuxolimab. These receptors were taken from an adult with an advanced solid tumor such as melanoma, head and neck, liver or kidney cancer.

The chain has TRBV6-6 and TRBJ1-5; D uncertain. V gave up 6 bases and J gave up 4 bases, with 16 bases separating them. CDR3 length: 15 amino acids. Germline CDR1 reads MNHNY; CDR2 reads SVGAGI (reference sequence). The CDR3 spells CASRYGSGENQPQHF. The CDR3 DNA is TGTGCCAGCAGGTACGGTTCCGGGGAGAATCAGCCCCAGCATTTT.

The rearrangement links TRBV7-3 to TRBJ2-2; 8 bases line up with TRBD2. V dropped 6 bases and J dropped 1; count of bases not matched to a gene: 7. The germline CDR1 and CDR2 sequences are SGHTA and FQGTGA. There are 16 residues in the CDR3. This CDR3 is CASSASGGVNTGELFF. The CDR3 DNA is TGTGCCAGCAGTGCGAGCGGGGGTGTGAACACCGGGGAGCTGTTTTTT.

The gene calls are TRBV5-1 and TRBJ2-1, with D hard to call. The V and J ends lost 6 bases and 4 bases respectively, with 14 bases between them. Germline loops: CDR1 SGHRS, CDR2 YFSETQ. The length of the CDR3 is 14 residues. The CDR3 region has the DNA TGCGCCAGCAAACTGGACGGTACTTACAATGAGCAGTTCTTC. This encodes CASKLDGTYNEQFF. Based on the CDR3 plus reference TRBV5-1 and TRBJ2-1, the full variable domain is KAGVTQTPRYLIKTRGQQVTLSCSPISGHRSVSWYQQTPGQGLQFLFEYFSETQRNKGNFPGRFSGRQFSNSRSEMNVSTLELGDSALYLCASKLDGTYNEQFFGPGTRLTVL.

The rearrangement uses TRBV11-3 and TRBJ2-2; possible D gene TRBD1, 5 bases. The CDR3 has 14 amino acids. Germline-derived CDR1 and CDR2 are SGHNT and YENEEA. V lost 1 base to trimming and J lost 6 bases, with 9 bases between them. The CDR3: CASSLVSGSGELFF. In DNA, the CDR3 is TGTGCCAGCAGCTTAGTATCAGGGTCCGGGGAGCTGTTTTTT.

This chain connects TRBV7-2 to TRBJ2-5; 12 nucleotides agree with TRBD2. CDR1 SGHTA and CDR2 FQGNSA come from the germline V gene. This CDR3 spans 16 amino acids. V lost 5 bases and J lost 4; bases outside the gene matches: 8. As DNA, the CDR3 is TGTGCCAGCAGCCTCGGACTAGCGGGATTCGCAGAGACCCAGTACTTC. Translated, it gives CASSLGLAGFAETQYF.

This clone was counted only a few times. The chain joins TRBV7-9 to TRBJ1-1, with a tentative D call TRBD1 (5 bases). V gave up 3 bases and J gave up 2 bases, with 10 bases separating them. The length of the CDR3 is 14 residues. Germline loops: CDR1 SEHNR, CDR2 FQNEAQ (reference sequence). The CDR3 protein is CASSFGTGNTEAFF. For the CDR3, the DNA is TGTGCCAGCAGCTTTGGGACGGGCAACACTGAAGCTTTCTTT. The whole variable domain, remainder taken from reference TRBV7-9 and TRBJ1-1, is DTGVSQNPRHKITKRGQNVTFRCDPISEHNRLYWYRQTLGQGPEFLTYFQNEAQLEKSRLLSDRFSAERPKGSFSTLEIQRTEQGDSAMYLCASSFGTGNTEAFFGQGTRLTVV.

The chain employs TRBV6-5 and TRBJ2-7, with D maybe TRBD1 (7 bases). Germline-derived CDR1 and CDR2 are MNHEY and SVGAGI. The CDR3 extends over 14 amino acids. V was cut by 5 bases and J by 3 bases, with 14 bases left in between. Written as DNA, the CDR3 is TGTGCCAGCAGTAAGGAGGGACAGATCTACGAGCAGTACTTC. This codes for CASSKEGQIYEQYF.

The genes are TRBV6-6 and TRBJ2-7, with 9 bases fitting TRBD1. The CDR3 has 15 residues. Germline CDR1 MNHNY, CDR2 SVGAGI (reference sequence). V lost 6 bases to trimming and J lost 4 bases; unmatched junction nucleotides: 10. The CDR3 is CASRYTGTGQYEQYF. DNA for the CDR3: TGTGCCAGCAGATACACCGGGACAGGGCAGTACGAGCAGTACTTC.

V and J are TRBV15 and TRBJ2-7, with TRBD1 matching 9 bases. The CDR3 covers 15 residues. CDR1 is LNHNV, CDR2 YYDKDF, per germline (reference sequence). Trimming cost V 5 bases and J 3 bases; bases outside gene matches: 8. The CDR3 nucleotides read TGTGCCACCAGCCGCTCACAGGGGGCTCTCTACGAGCAGTACTTC. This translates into CATSRSQGALYEQYF.

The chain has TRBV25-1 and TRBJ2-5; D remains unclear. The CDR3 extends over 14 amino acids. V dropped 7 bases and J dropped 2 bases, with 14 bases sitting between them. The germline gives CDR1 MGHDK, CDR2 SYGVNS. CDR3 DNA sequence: TGTGCCAGCACGTCATACGGGCAGCAAGAGACCCAGTACTTC. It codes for CASTSYGQQETQYF.

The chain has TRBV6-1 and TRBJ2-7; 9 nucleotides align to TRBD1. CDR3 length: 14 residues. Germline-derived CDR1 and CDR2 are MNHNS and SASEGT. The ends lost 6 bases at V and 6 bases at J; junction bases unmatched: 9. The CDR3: CASRDGTGLGEQYF. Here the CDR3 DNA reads TGTGCCAGCAGGGACGGGACAGGGTTGGGCGAGCAGTACTTC.

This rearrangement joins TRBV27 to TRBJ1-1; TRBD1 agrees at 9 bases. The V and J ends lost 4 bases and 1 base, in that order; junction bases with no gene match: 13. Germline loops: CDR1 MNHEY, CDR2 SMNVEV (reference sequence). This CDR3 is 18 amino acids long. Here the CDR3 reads CASSSATGTGLWNTEAFF. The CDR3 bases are TGTGCCAGCAGTTCCGCGACCGGGACAGGGTTGTGGAACACTGAAGCTTTCTTT.

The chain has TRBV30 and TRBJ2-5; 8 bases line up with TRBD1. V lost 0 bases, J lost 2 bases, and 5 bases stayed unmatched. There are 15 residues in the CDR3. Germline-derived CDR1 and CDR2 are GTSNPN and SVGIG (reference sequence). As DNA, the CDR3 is TGTGCCTGGAGTGTCGGACAGGGCCTACAAGAGACCCAGTACTTC. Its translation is CAWSVGQGLQETQYF. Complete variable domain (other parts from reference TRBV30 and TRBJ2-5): SQTIHQWPATLVQPVGSPLSLECTVEGTSNPNLYWYRQAAGRGLQLLFYSVGIGQISSEVPQNLSASRPQDRQFILSSKKLLLSDSGFYLCAWSVGQGLQETQYFGPGTRLLVL.

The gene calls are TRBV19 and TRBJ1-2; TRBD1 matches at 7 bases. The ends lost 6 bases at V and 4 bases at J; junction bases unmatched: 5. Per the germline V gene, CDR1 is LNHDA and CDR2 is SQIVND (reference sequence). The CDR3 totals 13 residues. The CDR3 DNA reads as TGTGCCAGTAGCGTGACAGGGACCTATGGCTACACCTTC. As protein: CASSVTGTYGYTF.

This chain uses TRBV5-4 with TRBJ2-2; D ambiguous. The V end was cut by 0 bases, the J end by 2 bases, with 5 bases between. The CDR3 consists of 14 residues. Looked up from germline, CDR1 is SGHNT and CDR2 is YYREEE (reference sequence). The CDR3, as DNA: TGTGCCAGCAGCTTGGCCCATAACACCGGGGAGCTGTTTTTT. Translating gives CASSLAHNTGELFF.

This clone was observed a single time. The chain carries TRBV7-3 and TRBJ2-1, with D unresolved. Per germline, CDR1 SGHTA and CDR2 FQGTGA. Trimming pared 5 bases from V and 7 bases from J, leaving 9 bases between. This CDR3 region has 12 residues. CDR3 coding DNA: TGTGCCAGCAGCCCTACGGAAAATGAGCAGTTCTTC. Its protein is CASSPTENEQFF. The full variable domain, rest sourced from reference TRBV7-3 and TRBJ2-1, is GAGVSQTPSNKVTEKGKYVELRCDPISGHTALYWYRQSLGQGPEFLIYFQGTGAADDSGLPNDRFFAVRPEGSVSTLKIQRTERGDSAVYLCASSPTENEQFFGPGTRLTVL.